Here is one T cell receptor beta chain with its context. Its antigen remains unknown. The sample belongs to a study of cytomegalovirus exposure and HLA in healthy donors. The PCR used 60 Vbeta and 13 Jbeta primers. Here immunoSEQ multiplex PCR was the method, and the copy in TCRdb shows in-frame clones only, minus some. The sample includes around 150,000 clones, approximately 77% of them seen just once. V lost 4 bases, J lost 5 bases, and 8 bases stayed unmatched. This CDR3 is built from 14 residues. From germline, CDR1 is KGHSH and CDR2 LQKENI. Regarding the study as a whole: As was reported, the classifier diagnosed cytomegalovirus status with high specificity and sensitivity.

The V call is TRBV18, the J call TRBJ2-7, with 7 bases identical to TRBD1. Sequencing was done on a sample of PBMCs. The source is a woman aged 40 to 50 in good health and CMV-seronegative. CDR3 in amino acids: CASSQKTGDHEQYF. Written as DNA, the CDR3 is TGTGCCAGCTCACAAAAAACAGGGGACCACGAGCAGTACTTC. The complete variable domain, with remaining parts taken from reference TRBV18 and TRBJ2-7, reads NAGVMQNPRHLVRRRGQEARLRCSPMKGHSHVYWYRQLPEEGLKFMVYLQKENIIDESGMPKERFSAEFPKEGPSILRIQQVVRGDSAAYFCASSQKTGDHEQYFGPGTRLTVT.